This TCR beta chain is drawn from a study of shared clonotypes between healthy human individuals. The ends were cut back, 4 bases at V and 6 bases at J, with 9 bases in the middle. Germline lookup yields CDR1 MGHDK and CDR2 SYGVNS. CDR3 length: 13 amino acids. Turning to this clone: Its antigen is currently unknown.

Replicate PCRs for sorted subsets used approximately 220 ng DNA; this equaled 30,000 to 35,000 T cell genomes. Sequencing used immunoSEQ multiplex PCR; TCRdb keeps in-frame clones, though not all of them. The sample includes roughly 2.4 million clones, around 95% of them seen just once. Overall study findings and caveats: Despite large depth, rarefaction showed incomplete sorted-subset sequencing. Estimated richness was generally greater in naive than memory subsets.

Naive CD4+ cells were CD45RA-selected; the remaining cells were memory. This clonotype was obtained from a man younger than 35 in good health. This chain links TRBV25-1 with TRBJ2-2; D is unclear. Sequencing was done on a sample of naive CD4+ T cells sorted from blood. The subset: CD45RA+ positively selected. In nucleotides, the CDR3 is TGTGCCAGCAGTGCCTCAAGCCCCGGGGAGCTGTTTTTT. Its protein is CASSASSPGELFF.